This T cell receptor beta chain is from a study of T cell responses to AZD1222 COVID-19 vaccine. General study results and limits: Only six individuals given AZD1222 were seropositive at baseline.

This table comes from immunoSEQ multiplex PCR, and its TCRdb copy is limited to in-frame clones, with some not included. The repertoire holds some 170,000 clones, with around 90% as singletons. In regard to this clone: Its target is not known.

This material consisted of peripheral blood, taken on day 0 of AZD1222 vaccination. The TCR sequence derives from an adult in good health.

This CDR3 is CASSLERTSGSYIYEQYF. The CDR3 nucleotides read TGTGCCAGCAGCTTAGAGAGGACTAGCGGGAGTTACATCTACGAGCAGTACTTC. The genes are TRBV7-2 and TRBJ2-7; 13 nucleotides agree with TRBD2. The CDR3 has 18 residues. V dropped 1 base and J dropped 3; count of bases not matched to a gene: 9. From germline, CDR1 is SGHTA and CDR2 FQGNSA.